This paragraph covers one T cell receptor beta chain sequence. This clone was seen a handful of times. Its target antigen remains unknown. No much larger clone is present one base from it, and per-base qualities are unavailable. The CDR3 regions of human TCRbeta chains were subjected to immunosequencing. In the authors' own workflow: Repertoire TCRs were checked for matches against a reference library of SARS-CoV-2-specific TCRs that had been generated using the MIRA antigen-specificity platform. Breadth was defined as the fraction of unique TCRs that were SARS-CoV-2-associated, and depth was defined as the fraction of total T cells that were SARS-CoV-2-associated. Using the MIRA data, every spike-specific TCR was mapped to the spike region that the TCR reacted to and assigned to either a CD4 or a CD8 class. Log10-transformed breadth and depth values were compared by one-way ANOVA with Sidak's multiple comparisons tests. TCRdb re-hosts the immuneACCESS table, in-frame sequences only. Its copies lack some clones; in the studies checked, an unresolved V gene accounts for under half of them, and the cause for the rest is not known. V and J calls and clone size are copied from that table; D and trimming were computed from the DNA. This sample lists 120,000 or so clones; more than 85% were detected once. Jointly, the top ten make up 8.5% to 14% of the sample.

This sample was taken from a study of T cell responses to AZD1222 COVID-19 vaccine (dated by TCRdb to 2020 to 2022). As for the study more broadly: TCR sequencing covered fewer than 250 trial participants: 207 given two doses of AZD1222 and approximately 26 given two doses of MenACWY control vaccine. Trial participants were enrolled by age into subgroups of 18-55, 56-69 and 70-plus years, and around 150, 28 and 57 TCR-sequenced participants, respectively, were included in these subgroups.

The CDR3 has 14 amino acids, counting the end cysteine and phenylalanine. Of all the DNA, just the CDR3 is kept, 42 bases in frame from base 1. CDR1 and CDR2, looked up from the germline V gene, are SGHRS and YFSETQ. Trimming removed 4 bases from V and 0 bases from J, leaving 9 bases between the germline ends. What the time point label conveys for this sample: baseline before first vaccination. This specimen's treatment or condition label, interpreted: meningococcal conjugate vaccine given as trial control. Vaccinee samples came from UK trials COV001 and COV002, including a single-blind randomized controlled phase 2/3 trial of AZD1222 (ChAdOx1 nCoV-19) in healthy adults. For TCRbeta chain sequencing, PBMC samples from trial participants were taken at day 0 and at day 28 after the second dose. General conclusions and limits of the study: Most participants were white British and females outnumbered males, and the authors suggested that clonal diversity may have been underestimated. In the small 56-69-year group, the increase in depth fell short of significance, most likely because of low power. Conclusions about previously exposed vaccinees were limited because only a handful of AZD1222 recipients were SARS-CoV-2 seropositive at baseline. Because no day 14 peak-response samples were available, repertoires were characterized only after the peak T cell response. Nearly half of unique spike-specific TCRs reportedly recognized epitopes outside regions mutated in the B.1.351 and B.1.1.7 variants. The vaccine-associated CD4 TCRs covered the entire spike protein, and the dominant responses fell in regions 160-218 and 743-854. A significant rise in spike-specific TCR breadth and depth was observed after two AZD1222 doses relative to day 0 and relative to MenACWY recipients.

The material sequenced was peripheral blood, taken on day 0 of MenACWY control vaccination. The V and J genes are TRBV5-1 and TRBJ2-3; no D gene can be assigned with confidence. The TCR originated in an adult in good health. The DNA sequence follows: TGCGCCAGCAGCCCGCTGGACAGCACAGATACGCAGTATTTT. Its coded protein is CASSPLDSTDTQYF. This CDR3, with the reference TRBV5-1 and TRBJ2-3 proteins standing in past its ends, gives the full variable domain KAGVTQTPRYLIKTRGQQVTLSCSPISGHRSVSWYQQTPGQGLQFLFEYFSETQRNKGNFPGRFSGRQFSNSRSEMNVSTLELGDSALYLCASSPLDSTDTQYFGPGTRLTVL.